This entry lists 4 T cell receptor beta chains sequenced from one sample in a study of cytomegalovirus exposure and HLA in healthy donors. PCR primers comprised 60 Vbeta and 13 Jbeta primers. Repertoires were generated with immunoSEQ multiplex PCR, while TCRdb's copy carries only in-frame clones and drops some. The sample lists some 170,000 clones, around 75% occurring once. Input material: PBMCs. These receptors all stem from a female donor in good health and CMV-seronegative.

The chain joins TRBV6-5 to TRBJ1-1, with D tentatively TRBD1 (6 bases). The CDR3 spans 12 residues. Germline values: CDR1 MNHEY, CDR2 SVGAGI. Deletions cut 7 bases from V and 5 bases from J, with 11 bases between. The CDR3 loop reads CASMRGITEAFF. The CDR3 region has the DNA TGTGCCAGCATGAGGGGGATAACTGAAGCTTTCTTT.

The chain uses TRBV19 and TRBJ1-1; unclear D gene. V shed 7 bases and J shed 4 bases, with 13 bases lying between them. CDR3 size: 13 residues. From germline, CDR1 is LNHDA and CDR2 SQIVND (reference sequence). The CDR3 loop is CASIGTAATEAFF. The CDR3, as DNA: TGTGCCAGTATAGGAACGGCGGCCACTGAAGCTTTCTTT.

This clone came up once. The chain links TRBV2 to TRBJ1-4; 8 bases are a match to TRBD1. Germline-derived CDR1 and CDR2 are SNHLY and FYNNEI. CDR3 size: 14 residues. Losses at the gene ends were 8 bases for V and 7 bases for J; bases not matched to a gene: 9. The CDR3 region is CASSMDREGEKLFF. CDR3 DNA sequence: TGTGCCAGCTCGATGGACAGGGAGGGTGAAAAACTGTTTTTT.

This clone was recorded once. The chain employs TRBV15 and TRBJ2-1; TRBD1 might be the D (5 bases). The length of the CDR3 is 14 residues. Trimming cost V 0 bases and J 7 bases, with 10 bases left between them. Germline V lookup: CDR1 LNHNV, CDR2 YYDKDF (reference sequence). The CDR3 DNA sequence: TGTGCCACCAGCAGAGATAAGGGGTTAAATGAGCAGTTCTTC. Translated, it gives CATSRDKGLNEQFF.